Each of the 25 T cell receptor beta chains below was sequenced from the same sample in a study of T cell changes during pregnancy in multiple sclerosis. Here immunoSEQ multiplex PCR was the method, and the copy in TCRdb shows in-frame clones only, minus some. The table has around 97,000 clones, almost 95% seen once; the top ten hold 0.93%. The source was peripheral blood, collected after pregnancy. These receptors were collected from a female donor with multiple sclerosis, enrolled in a pregnancy study.

V gene TRBV5-1 combines with J gene TRBJ2-7; 14 bases align to TRBD2. Trimming cost V 3 bases and J 4 bases; bases outside gene matches: 9. Germline CDR1 reads SGHRS; CDR2 reads YFSETQ. The CDR3 loop spans 17 amino acids. Here the CDR3 DNA reads TGCGCCAGCAGCTCAGTGACTAGCGGGAGGGGTGGGTACGAGCAGTACTTC. Residues: CASSSVTSGRGGYEQYF.

CDR3 DNA: TGCGCCAGCAGCCCGAGCGGGGGACCCGCCTACGAGCAGTACTTC. Translated: CASSPSGGPAYEQYF. The chain joins TRBV5-1 to TRBJ2-7, with TRBD2 identical over 8 bases. This CDR3 has 15 residues. CDR1 and CDR2 from the germline V gene are SGHRS and YFSETQ. Trimming removed 4 bases from V and 2 bases from J; junction bases left unmatched: 8.

The chain joins TRBV30 to TRBJ1-4; D not resolved. This CDR3 has 13 amino acids. In germline, CDR1 is GTSNPN, CDR2 SVGIG (reference sequence). The ends were cut back, 3 bases at V and 4 bases at J, with 9 bases in the middle. The CDR3: CAWSLGSNEKLFF. In DNA, the CDR3 is TGTGCCTGGAGCCTGGGGAGTAATGAAAAACTGTTTTTT.

The chain employs TRBV15 and TRBJ1-4; TRBD1 agrees at 9 bases. The V gene's germline CDR1 is LNHNV and CDR2 YYDKDF (reference sequence). The CDR3 has 16 amino acids. V was clipped by 0 bases and J by 5 bases; unmatched bases: 4. The CDR3 DNA sequence: TGTGCCACCAGCAGAGAGAGCGGGACAGGGAATGAAAAACTGTTTTTT. This codes for CATSRESGTGNEKLFF.

The chain couples TRBV18 to TRBJ2-1; possible D gene TRBD2, 5 bases. The CDR3 has 18 residues. From germline, CDR1 is KGHSH and CDR2 LQKENI. V lost 2 bases and J lost 4, with 21 bases in between. The CDR3: CASSPFSTITSGYNEQFF. The CDR3 nucleotides are TGTGCCAGCTCACCATTTTCCACCATTACATCGGGATACAATGAGCAGTTCTTC.

This chain links TRBV30 with TRBJ2-1, with 10 positions matching TRBD2. CDR1 GTSNPN and CDR2 SVGIG come from the germline V gene (reference sequence). V gave up 3 bases and J gave up 7 bases; unmatched junction bases: 3. The CDR3 loop spans 13 amino acids. The CDR3 DNA sequence: TGTGCCTGGAGAAAACTAGCGGGAAATGAGCAGTTCTTC. This encodes CAWRKLAGNEQFF.

This chain links TRBV4-1 with TRBJ2-5; 7 bases are shared with TRBD1. The CDR3 sequence is 15 residues long. V lost 2 bases to trimming and J lost 4 bases; unmatched junction nucleotides: 7. The germline V gene encodes CDR1 MGHRA and CDR2 YSYEKL. CDR3 in DNA: TGCGCCAGCAGCCAACCCGGGACAGTCCCAGAGACCCAGTACTTC. It yields the protein CASSQPGTVPETQYF.

The chain is built from TRBV9 and TRBJ2-3; 12 bases fit TRBD2. Germline lookup yields CDR1 SGDLS and CDR2 YYNGEE. The CDR3 length is 17 residues. J was trimmed by 6 bases and V by 3 bases; bases with no gene match: 11. The CDR3 spells CASSGDLAGGPGDTQYF. In DNA, the CDR3 is TGTGCCAGCAGCGGAGACCTAGCGGGAGGGCCGGGGGATACGCAGTATTTT.

About this clone itself: Different DNA sequences within this sample yield the same CDR3. The chain uses TRBV13 and TRBJ1-3; no clear D gene. V dropped 1 base and J dropped 0 bases, with 7 bases sitting between them. The length of the CDR3 is 15 residues. CDR1 PRHDT and CDR2 FYEKMQ come from the germline V gene (reference sequence). The CDR3 is CASSLDSSSGNTIYF. DNA of the CDR3: TGTGCCAGCAGCTTAGATTCATCCTCTGGAAACACCATATATTTT. The full variable domain, completed using reference TRBV13 and TRBJ1-3, is AAGVIQSPRHLIKEKRETATLKCYPIPRHDTVYWYQQGPGQDPQFLISFYEKMQSDKGSIPDRFSAQQFSDYHSELNMSSLELGDSALYFCASSLDSSSGNTIYFGEGSWLTVV.

This chain connects TRBV9 to TRBJ2-3; D remains unclear. CDR3 length: 14 amino acids. The germline V gene encodes CDR1 SGDLS and CDR2 YYNGEE. Trimming removed 3 bases from V and 2 bases from J, with 10 bases in between. The CDR3 region has the DNA TGTGCCAGCAGCGCACAGACCCACACAGATACGCAGTATTTT. Its protein is CASSAQTHTDTQYF.

V and J are TRBV7-9 and TRBJ1-1; D perhaps matches TRBD1 (5 bases). The CDR3 has 16 residues. Trimming cost V 4 bases and J 3 bases, with 18 bases left between them. Germline loops: CDR1 SEHNR, CDR2 FQNEAQ (reference sequence). CDR3 in amino acids: CASSWTRTMGHTEAFF. CDR3 bases: TGTGCCAGCAGCTGGACAAGGACAATGGGGCACACTGAAGCTTTCTTT.

The CDR3 region has the DNA TGTGCCAGCAGTGAAGAAAGGGGACAGGCCTACGAGCAGTACTTC. Translating it yields CASSEERGQAYEQYF. The J gene is TRBJ2-7, the V gene TRBV25-1, with 8 bases identical to TRBD1. J gave up 2 bases and V 2 bases, and 5 bases lay outside the gene matches. The germline V gene has CDR1 MGHDK and CDR2 SYGVNS. The CDR3 has 15 residues.

V gene TRBV2 combines with J gene TRBJ2-7, with D possibly matching TRBD1 (6 bases). Germline V gene sequence: CDR1 SNHLY, CDR2 FYNNEI. V shed 6 bases and J shed 2 bases, with 11 bases lying between them. There are 13 residues in the CDR3. The CDR3 sequence: CASRMTGAYEQYF. The CDR3, as DNA: TGTGCCAGCAGGATGACAGGTGCCTACGAGCAGTACTTC.

The chain combines TRBV6-6 with TRBJ1-1; D not certain. The CDR3 covers 12 residues. Trimming removed 7 bases from V and 4 bases from J, with 10 bases in between. Germline CDR1 and CDR2: MNHNY and SVGAGI (reference sequence). The CDR3 nucleotides are TGTGCCAGCACCGAAGGGAGCACTGAAGCTTTCTTT. This sequence encodes CASTEGSTEAFF.

There are a few counts of this clone. The chain combines TRBV29-1 with TRBJ1-1; D gene unclear. The CDR3 has 14 residues. Trimming took off 4 bases at V and 2 bases at J, with 14 bases between the two ends. Germline V gene lookup returns CDR1 SQVTM and CDR2 ANQGSEA. The DNA for the CDR3 is TGCAGCGTTGGGAGGATTGGAGGAAACACTGAAGCTTTCTTT. Protein sequence: CSVGRIGGNTEAFF.

CDR3 region: CASSLMAGGYNEQFF. DNA for the CDR3: TGTGCCAGCAGCTTAATGGCGGGGGGCTACAATGAGCAGTTCTTC. The chain is built from TRBV7-3 and TRBJ2-1; 8 bases are a match to TRBD2. CDR3 length: 15 residues. After removal of 1 base from V and 3 bases from J, the junction contained 2 bases not matched to a gene. Germline V gene data show CDR1 as SGHTA and CDR2 as FQGTGA.

This clone has a handful of counts. The chain joins TRBV5-5 to TRBJ2-2, with 16 nucleotides matching TRBD2. The V and J ends lost 4 bases and 6 bases, in that order; junction bases with no gene match: 6. Germline-derived CDR1 and CDR2 are SGHKS and YYEKEE (reference sequence). This CDR3 comprises 17 residues. CDR3 protein: CASSPPGLAGGAGELFF. CDR3 DNA: TGTGCCAGCAGCCCACCGGGACTAGCGGGAGGGGCCGGGGAGCTGTTTTTT.

V gene TRBV7-9 combines with J gene TRBJ2-1, with 9 bases fitting TRBD2. Germline CDR1 and CDR2: SEHNR and FQNEAQ (reference sequence). The CDR3 extends over 19 amino acids. The V gene end was trimmed by 6 bases and the J gene end by 4 bases; junction bases not matched to a gene: 19. CDR3 nucleotide sequence: TGTGCCAGCAGTTCGCCCGACTGGGCACGGACTAGCGCATACAATGAGCAGTTCTTC. Translating it yields CASSSPDWARTSAYNEQFF.

This chain connects TRBV6-5 to TRBJ2-1, with 10 bases fitting TRBD1. The V segment lost 7 bases and the J segment 6 bases; nucleotides outside the gene matches: 9. In germline, CDR1 is MNHEY, CDR2 SVGAGI. The CDR3 is 15 amino acids. CDR3 protein: CASTGTGVNFNEQFF. CDR3 coding DNA: TGTGCCAGCACCGGGACAGGGGTTAATTTCAATGAGCAGTTCTTC.

The chain couples TRBV30 to TRBJ2-7; D might be TRBD1 (6 bases). The CDR3 extends over 12 amino acids. Trimming cost V 6 bases and J 2 bases, with 11 bases left between them. Germline values: CDR1 GTSNPN, CDR2 SVGIG (reference sequence). Here the CDR3 DNA reads TGTGCCTGCTCGGGACATACCTACGAGCAGTACTTC. Protein sequence: CACSGHTYEQYF.

V usage is TRBV6-1 and J usage is TRBJ2-2; weak D call: TRBD1 (5 bases). The CDR3 spans 14 residues. V was cut by 6 bases and J by 5 bases, with 13 bases left in between. In germline, CDR1 is MNHNS, CDR2 SASEGT. The CDR3 nucleotides read TGTGCCAGCAGAGACCAGGGTGAGACCGGGGAGCTGTTTTTT. This gives the protein CASRDQGETGELFF.

In its sample, this clone was seen once. This chain connects TRBV7-2 to TRBJ2-1; tentatively, D is TRBD1 (5 bases). CDR3 size: 15 residues. CDR1 and CDR2 from the germline V gene are SGHTA and FQGNSA. Trimming pared 5 bases from V and 4 bases from J, leaving 15 bases between. In DNA form, the CDR3 reads TGTGCCAGCAGCGGAAGGGGCAGAAAATACAATGAGCAGTTCTTC. Its protein product is CASSGRGRKYNEQFF. The variable domain in full, completed from reference TRBV7-2 and TRBJ2-1, reads GAGVSQSPSNKVTEKGKDVELRCDPISGHTALYWYRQSLGQGLEFLIYFQGNSAPDKSGLPSDRFSAERTGGSVSTLTIQRTQQEDSAVYLCASSGRGRKYNEQFFGPGTRLTVL.

The V gene is TRBV11-1, the J gene TRBJ2-5; 7 nucleotides match TRBD1. Germline values: CDR1 SGHAT, CDR2 FQDESV (reference sequence). The length of the CDR3 is 14 residues. The J segment lost 3 bases and the V segment lost 3 bases, leaving 4 bases of the junction unmatched. This CDR3 reads CASSLTGSKETQYF. DNA for the CDR3: TGTGCCAGCAGCTTGACAGGGTCCAAAGAGACCCAGTACTTC.

V gene TRBV25-1 combines with J gene TRBJ1-5; tentatively, D is TRBD1 (5 bases). The CDR3 contains 13 residues. V lost 4 bases, J lost 8 bases, and 12 bases lay in between. Per germline, CDR1 MGHDK and CDR2 SYGVNS. The CDR3 protein is CASSAIGAKPQHF. The CDR3 nucleotides read TGTGCCAGCAGTGCAATTGGGGCTAAGCCCCAGCATTTT.

The chain couples TRBV21-1 to TRBJ2-5; the table's D call, TRBD1, has no DNA check behind it. TRBV21-1 is shown as a pseudogene. This CDR3 is built from 17 residues. The CDR3, as DNA: TGTGCCAGCAGCAAAGCCCCTGACAGGCCCAGACAAGAGACCCAGTACTTC. It is translated as CASSKAPDRPRQETQYF.